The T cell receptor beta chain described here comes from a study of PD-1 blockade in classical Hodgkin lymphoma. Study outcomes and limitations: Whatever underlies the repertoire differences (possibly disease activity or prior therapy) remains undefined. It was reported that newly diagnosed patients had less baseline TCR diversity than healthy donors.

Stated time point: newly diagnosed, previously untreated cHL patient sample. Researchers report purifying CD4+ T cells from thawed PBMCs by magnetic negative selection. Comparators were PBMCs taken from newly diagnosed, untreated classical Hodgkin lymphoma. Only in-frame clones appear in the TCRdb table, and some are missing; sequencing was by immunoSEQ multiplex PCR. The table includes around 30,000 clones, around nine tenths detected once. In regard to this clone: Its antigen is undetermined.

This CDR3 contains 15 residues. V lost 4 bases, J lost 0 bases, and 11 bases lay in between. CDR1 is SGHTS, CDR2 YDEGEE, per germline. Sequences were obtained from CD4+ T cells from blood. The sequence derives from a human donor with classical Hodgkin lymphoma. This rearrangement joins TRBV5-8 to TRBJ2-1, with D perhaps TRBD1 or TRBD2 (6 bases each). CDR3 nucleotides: TGTGCCAGCAGCAAAGGGGGGAGCTCCTACAATGAGCAGTTCTTC. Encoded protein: CASSKGGSSYNEQFF.